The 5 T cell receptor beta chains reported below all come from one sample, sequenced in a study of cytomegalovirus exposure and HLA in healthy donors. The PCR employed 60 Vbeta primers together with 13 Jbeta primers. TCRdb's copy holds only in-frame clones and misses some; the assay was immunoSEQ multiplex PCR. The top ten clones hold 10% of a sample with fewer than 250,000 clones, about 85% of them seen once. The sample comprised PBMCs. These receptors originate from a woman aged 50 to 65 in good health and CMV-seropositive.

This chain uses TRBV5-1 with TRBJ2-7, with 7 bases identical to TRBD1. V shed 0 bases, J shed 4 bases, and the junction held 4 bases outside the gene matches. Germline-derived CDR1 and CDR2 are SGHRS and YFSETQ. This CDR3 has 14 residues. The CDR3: CASSLEGTDYEQYF. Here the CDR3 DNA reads TGCGCCAGCAGCTTGGAGGGGACAGATTACGAGCAGTACTTC.

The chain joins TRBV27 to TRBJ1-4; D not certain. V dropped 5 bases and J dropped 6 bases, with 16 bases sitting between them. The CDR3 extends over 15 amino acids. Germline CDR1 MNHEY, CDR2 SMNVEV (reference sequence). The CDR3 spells CASSPRLSSYEKLFF. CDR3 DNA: TGTGCCAGCAGTCCCCGTCTGTCTTCGTATGAAAAACTGTTTTTT.

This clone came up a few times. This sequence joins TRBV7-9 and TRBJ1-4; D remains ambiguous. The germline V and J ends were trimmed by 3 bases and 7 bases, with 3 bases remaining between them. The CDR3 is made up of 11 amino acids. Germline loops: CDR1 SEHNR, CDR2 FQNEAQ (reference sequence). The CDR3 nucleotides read TGTGCCAGCAGCTTGAGTGAAAAACTGTTTTTT. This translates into CASSLSEKLFF.

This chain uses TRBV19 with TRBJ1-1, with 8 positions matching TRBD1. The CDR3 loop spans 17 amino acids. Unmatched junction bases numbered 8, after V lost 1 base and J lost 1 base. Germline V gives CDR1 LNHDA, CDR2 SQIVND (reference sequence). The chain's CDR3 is CASSIGWLGQENTEAFF. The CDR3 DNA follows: TGTGCCAGTAGTATAGGATGGTTGGGACAGGAGAACACTGAAGCTTTCTTT.

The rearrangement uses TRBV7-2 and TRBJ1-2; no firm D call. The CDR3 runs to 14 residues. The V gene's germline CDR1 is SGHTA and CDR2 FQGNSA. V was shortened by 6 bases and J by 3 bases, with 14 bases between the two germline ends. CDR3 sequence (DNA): TGTGCCAGCAGTAGAGGGTCCCTCGACTATGGCTACACCTTC. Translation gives CASSRGSLDYGYTF.